This TCR beta chain is drawn from a study of cytomegalovirus exposure and HLA in healthy donors. As concerns this clone: The antigen remains unidentified.

CDR1 is SGHRS and CDR2 is YFSETQ in the germline V gene. The V end was cut by 3 bases, the J end by 2 bases, with 12 bases between. This CDR3 spans 14 amino acids. Findings and limits, study-wide: A later analysis linked a missense variant in DCLRE1C to the trimming of TCR beta V and J genes.

Primers: 60 Vbeta forward and 13 Jbeta reverse. Libraries were prepared by immunoSEQ multiplex PCR; TCRdb keeps only in-frame clonotypes and omits some of them. The table records nearly 200,000 clones, roughly 77% of them present only once. The sequence derives from a male donor in good health and CMV-seropositive. This chain links TRBV5-1 with TRBJ2-7; maybe TRBD1 (6 bases). The sample comprised PBMCs. CDR3 in DNA: TGCGCCAGCAGCTCCGAGGACAGTACCTACGAGCAGTACTTC. The encoded protein is CASSSEDSTYEQYF.